Listed here is a single T cell receptor beta chain. Its antigen is currently unknown. The CDR3 sequence is 15 residues long. The J segment lost 3 bases and the V segment lost 7 bases, leaving 7 bases of the junction unmatched. Germline values: CDR1 SGHDT, CDR2 YYEEEE. Reverse transcription of extracted RNA yielded cDNA, which provided the sequencing template. Sequencing used immunoSEQ multiplex PCR; TCRdb keeps in-frame clones, though not all of them. The table includes a few hundred thousand clones, more than 50% detected once. The record originates from a study of CD8+ T cells in alopecia areata. Study outcomes and limitations: Normal-skin resident alphabeta T cells also appear among scalp sample sequences.

Sequenced: CD8+ T cells sorted from blood. The rearrangement links TRBV5-6 to TRBJ1-6, with TRBD1 identical over 7 bases. The receptor's source is a human donor in good health. The CDR3 sequence: CASGGQANYNSPLHF. In DNA, the CDR3 is TGTGCCAGCGGAGGACAGGCCAACTATAATTCACCCCTCCACTTT.